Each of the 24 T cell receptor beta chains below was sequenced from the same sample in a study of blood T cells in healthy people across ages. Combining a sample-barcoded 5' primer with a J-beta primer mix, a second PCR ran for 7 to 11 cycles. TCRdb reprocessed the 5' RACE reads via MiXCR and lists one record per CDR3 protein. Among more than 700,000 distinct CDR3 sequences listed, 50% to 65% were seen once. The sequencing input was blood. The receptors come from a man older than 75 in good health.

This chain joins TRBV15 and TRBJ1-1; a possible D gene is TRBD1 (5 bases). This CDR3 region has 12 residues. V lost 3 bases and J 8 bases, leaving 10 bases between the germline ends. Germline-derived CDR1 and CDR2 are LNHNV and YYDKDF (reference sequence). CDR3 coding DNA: TGTGCCACCAGCAGTGCCGGGACGGAAGCTTTCTTT. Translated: CATSSAGTEAFF.

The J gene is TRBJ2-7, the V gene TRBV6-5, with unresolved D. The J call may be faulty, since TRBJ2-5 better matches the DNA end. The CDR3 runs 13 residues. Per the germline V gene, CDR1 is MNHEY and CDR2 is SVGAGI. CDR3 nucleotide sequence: TGTGCCAGCACTTCCTCCCTCTTAGGGACCCAGTACTTC. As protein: CASTSSLLGTQYF.

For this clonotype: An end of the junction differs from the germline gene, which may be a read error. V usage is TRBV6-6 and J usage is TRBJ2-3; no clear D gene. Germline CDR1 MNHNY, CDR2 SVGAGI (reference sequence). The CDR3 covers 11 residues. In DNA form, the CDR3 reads TGTACCAGCAGCCGTGGAGATACGCAGTATTTT. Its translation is CTSSRGDTQYF.

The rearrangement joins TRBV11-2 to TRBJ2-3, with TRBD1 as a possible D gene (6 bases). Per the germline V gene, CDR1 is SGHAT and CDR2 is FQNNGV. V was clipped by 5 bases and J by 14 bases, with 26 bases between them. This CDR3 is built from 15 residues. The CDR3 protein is CASSRRTQGPGYAYF. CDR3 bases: TGTGCCAGCAGCCGACGGACCCAGGGGCCAGGATACGCGTATTTT. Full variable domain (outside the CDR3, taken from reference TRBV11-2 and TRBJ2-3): EAGVAQSPRYKIIEKRQSVAFWCNPISGHATLYWYQQILGQGPKLLIQFQNNGVVDDSQLPKDRFSAERLKGVDSTLKIQPAKLEDSAVYLCASSRRTQGPGYAYFGPGTRLTVL.

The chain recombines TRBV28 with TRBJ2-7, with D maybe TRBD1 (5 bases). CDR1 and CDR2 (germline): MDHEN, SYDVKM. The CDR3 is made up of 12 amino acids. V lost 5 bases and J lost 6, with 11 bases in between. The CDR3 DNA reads TGTGCCAGCAGTCCGCAGGGTTGCGAGCAGTACTTC. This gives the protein CASSPQGCEQYF.

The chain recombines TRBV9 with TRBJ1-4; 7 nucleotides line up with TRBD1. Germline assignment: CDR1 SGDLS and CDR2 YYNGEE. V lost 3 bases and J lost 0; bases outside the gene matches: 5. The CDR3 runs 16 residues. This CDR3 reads CASSGGGWATNEKLFF. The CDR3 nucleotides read TGTGCCAGCAGCGGAGGGGGCTGGGCAACTAATGAAAAACTGTTTTTT.

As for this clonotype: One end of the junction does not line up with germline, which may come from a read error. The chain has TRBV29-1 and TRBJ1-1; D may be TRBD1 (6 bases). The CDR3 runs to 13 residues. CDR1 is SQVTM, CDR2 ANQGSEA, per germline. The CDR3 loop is CSVASTGRTVAFF. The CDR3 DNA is TGCAGCGTCGCTAGTACAGGGCGGACTGTAGCTTTCTTT. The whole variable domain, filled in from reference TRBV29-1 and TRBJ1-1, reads SAVISQKPSRDICQRGTSLTIQCQVDSQVTMMFWYRQQPGQSLTLIATANQGSEATYESGFVIDKFPISRPNLTFSTLTVSNMSPEDSSIYLCSVASTGRTVAFFGQGTRLTVV.

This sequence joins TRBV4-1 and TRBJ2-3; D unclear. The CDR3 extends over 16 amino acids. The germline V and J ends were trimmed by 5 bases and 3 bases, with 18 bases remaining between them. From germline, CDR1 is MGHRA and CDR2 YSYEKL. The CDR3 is CASSYQGSSSTDTQYF. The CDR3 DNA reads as TGCGCCAGCAGCTATCAAGGGTCTAGTTCGACAGATACGCAGTATTTT.

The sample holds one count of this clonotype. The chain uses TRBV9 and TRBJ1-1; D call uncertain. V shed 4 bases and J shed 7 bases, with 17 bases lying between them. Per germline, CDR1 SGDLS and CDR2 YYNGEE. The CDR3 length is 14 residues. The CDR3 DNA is TGTGCCAGCAGCCCCACTCAAGGGAAGGGTGAAGCTTTCTTT. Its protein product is CASSPTQGKGEAFF.

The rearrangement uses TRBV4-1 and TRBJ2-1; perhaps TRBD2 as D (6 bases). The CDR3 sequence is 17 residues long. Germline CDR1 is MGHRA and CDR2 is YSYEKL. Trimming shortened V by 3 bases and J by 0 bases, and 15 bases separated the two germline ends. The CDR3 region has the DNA TGCGCCAGCAGCCAGCAACGCGGGACGGTCTCCTACAATGAGCAGTTCTTC. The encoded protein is CASSQQRGTVSYNEQFF.

The DNA for the CDR3 is TGTGCCAGCAGCCCTTGGGGGAGCGGGATCTCCTACGAGCAGTACTTC. It translates to CASSPWGSGISYEQYF. The rearrangement links TRBV3-1 to TRBJ2-7; 7 bases map to TRBD2. V gave up 4 bases and J gave up 0 bases; unmatched junction bases: 9. CDR3 length: 16 residues. Germline CDR1 and CDR2: LGHDT and YNNKEL (reference sequence).

The chain's CDR3 is CASSLNTDPSEQYF. The CDR3 nucleotides read TGCGCCAGCAGTCTGAACACGGACCCCTCCGAGCAGTACTTC. The rearrangement links TRBV10-2 to TRBJ2-5, with D unclear. The J call could be wrong; TRBJ2-7 is a better fit for the DNA end. The CDR3 covers 14 residues. Germline V gene data show CDR1 as WSHSY and CDR2 as SAAADI.

CDR3 protein: CASSLVGGNYNEQYF. The CDR3 coding sequence is TGTGCCAGCAGCTTAGTCGGGGGGAACTACAATGAGCAGTACTTC. V gene TRBV11-2 combines with J gene TRBJ2-1; 7 bases agree with TRBD2. The J call may be wrong; the DNA end is better matched by TRBJ2-7. Germline CDR1 reads SGHAT; CDR2 reads FQNNGV. The CDR3 spans 15 residues.

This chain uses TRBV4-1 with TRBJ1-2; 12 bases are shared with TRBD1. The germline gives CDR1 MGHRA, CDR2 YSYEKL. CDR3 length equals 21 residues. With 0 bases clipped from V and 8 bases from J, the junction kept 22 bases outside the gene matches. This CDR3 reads CASSQDLPGAGTGGVRSGYTF. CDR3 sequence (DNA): TGCGCCAGCAGCCAAGATCTCCCCGGAGCCGGGACAGGGGGCGTCCGATCGGGCTACACCTTC.

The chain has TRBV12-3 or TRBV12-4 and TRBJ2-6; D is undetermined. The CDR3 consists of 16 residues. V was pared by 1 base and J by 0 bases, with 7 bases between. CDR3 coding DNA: TGTGCCAGCAGTTTAGACCCAGCCTCTGGGGCCAACGTCCTGACTTTC. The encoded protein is CASSLDPASGANVLTF.

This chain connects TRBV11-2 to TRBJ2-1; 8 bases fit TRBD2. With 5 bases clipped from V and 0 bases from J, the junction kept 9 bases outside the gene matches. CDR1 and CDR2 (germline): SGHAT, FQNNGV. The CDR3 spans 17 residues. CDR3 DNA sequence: TGTGCCAGCAGCCCATACTCGGGGGGGGGCTCCTACAATGAGCAGTTCTTC. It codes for CASSPYSGGGSYNEQFF.

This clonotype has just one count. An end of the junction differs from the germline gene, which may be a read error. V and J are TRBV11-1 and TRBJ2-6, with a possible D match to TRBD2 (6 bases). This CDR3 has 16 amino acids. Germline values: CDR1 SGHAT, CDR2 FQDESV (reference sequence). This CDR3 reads CASSPGGDSGANVPTF. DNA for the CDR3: TGTGCCAGCAGCCCCGGAGGGGACTCTGGGGCCAACGTCCCGACTTTC.

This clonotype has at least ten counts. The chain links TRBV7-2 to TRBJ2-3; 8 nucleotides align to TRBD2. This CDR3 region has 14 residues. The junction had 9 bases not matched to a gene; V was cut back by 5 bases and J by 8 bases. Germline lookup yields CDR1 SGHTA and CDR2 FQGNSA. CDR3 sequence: CASSPRSGSGTQYF. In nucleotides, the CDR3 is TGTGCCAGCAGCCCCCGGAGCGGGAGTGGTACGCAGTATTTT.

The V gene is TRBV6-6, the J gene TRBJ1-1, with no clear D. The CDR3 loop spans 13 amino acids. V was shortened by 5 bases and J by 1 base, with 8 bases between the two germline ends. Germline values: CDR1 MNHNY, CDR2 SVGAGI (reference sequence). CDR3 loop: CASSNVGNTEAFF. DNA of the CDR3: TGTGCCAGCAGTAATGTAGGGAACACTGAAGCTTTCTTT.

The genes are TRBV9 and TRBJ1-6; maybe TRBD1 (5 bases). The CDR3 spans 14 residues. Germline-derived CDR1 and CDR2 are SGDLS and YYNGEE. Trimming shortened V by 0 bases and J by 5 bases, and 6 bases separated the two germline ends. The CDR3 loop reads CASSVVGDNSPLHF. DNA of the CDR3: TGTGCCAGCAGCGTAGTGGGGGATAATTCACCCCTCCACTTT.

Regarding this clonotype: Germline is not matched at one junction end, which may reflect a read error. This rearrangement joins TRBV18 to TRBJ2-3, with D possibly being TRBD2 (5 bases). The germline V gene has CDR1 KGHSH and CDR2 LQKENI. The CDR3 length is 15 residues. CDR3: CASSPTAGSTDTRYF. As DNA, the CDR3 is TGTGCCAGCTCACCAACGGCGGGTAGCACAGATACGCGGTATTTT.

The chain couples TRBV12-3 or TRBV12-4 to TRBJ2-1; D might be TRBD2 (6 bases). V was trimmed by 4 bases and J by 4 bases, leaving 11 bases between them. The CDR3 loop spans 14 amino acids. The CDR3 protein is CASSYGEVYNEQFF. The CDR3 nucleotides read TGTGCCAGCAGTTACGGGGAGGTTTACAATGAGCAGTTCTTC.

As DNA, the CDR3 is TGTGCCAGCAGTTTATTGGAGGTAGGGCGCGATGAGCAGTACTTC. The encoded protein is CASSLLEVGRDEQYF. J is TRBJ2-5 and V is TRBV27, with a possible D match to TRBD2 (5 bases). CDR1 MNHEY and CDR2 SMNVEV come from the germline V gene (reference sequence). The CDR3 spans 15 residues. Trimming left V 1 base short and J 11 bases short, with 20 bases between.

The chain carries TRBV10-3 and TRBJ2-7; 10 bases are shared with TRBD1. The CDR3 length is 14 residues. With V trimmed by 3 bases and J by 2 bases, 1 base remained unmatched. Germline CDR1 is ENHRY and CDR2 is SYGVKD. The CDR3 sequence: CAISEDRGPYEQYF. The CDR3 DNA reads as TGTGCCATCAGTGAAGACAGGGGGCCCTACGAGCAGTACTTC.